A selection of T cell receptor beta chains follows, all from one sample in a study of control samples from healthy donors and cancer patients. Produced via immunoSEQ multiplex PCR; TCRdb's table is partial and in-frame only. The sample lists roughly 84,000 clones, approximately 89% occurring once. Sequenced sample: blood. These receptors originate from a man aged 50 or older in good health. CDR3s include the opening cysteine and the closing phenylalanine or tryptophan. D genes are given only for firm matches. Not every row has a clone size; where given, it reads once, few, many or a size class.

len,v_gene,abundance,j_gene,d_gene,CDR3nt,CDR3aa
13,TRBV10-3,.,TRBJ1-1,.,TGTGCCACCCGGGACACCCAGAACACTGAAGCTTTCTTT,CATRDTQNTEAFF
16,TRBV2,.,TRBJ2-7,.,TGTGCCAGCAGTCGGCCCCTCAGGGTAACTCCCTACGAGCAGTACTTC,CASSRPLRVTPYEQYF
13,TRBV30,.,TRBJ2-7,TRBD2,TGTGCCTGGAAGGACGGGGGGTGGAACGAGCAGTACTTC,CAWKDGGWNEQYF
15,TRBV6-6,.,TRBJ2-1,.,TGTGCCAGCAGCCGACGTGCCAGCTCCTACAATGAGCAGTTCTTC,CASSRRASSYNEQFF
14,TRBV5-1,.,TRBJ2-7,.,TGCGCCAGCAGCTCAGCCGGGACGGCCTACGAGCAGTACTTC,CASSSAGTAYEQYF
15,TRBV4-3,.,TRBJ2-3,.,TGCGCCAGCAGCCAGGGAGGGACAGCGACAGATACGCAGTATTTT,CASSQGGTATDTQYF
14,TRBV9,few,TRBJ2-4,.,TGTGCCAGCAGCCCCGGCTCTAGGGGGGACATTCAGTACTTC,CASSPGSRGDIQYF
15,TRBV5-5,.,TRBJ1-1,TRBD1,TGTGCCAGCAGCTTCAATCAGGGGGGGAACACTGAAGCTTTCTTT,CASSFNQGGNTEAFF
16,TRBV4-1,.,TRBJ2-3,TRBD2,TGCGCCAGCAGCCAAGTGCCAGCGGGGGACACAGATACGCAGTATTTT,CASSQVPAGDTDTQYF
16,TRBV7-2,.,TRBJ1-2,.,TGTGCCAGCAGCCAGACACCAAACAGGATTAACTATGGCTACACCTTC,CASSQTPNRINYGYTF
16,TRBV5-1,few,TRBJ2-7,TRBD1,TGCGCCAGCAGCTTGGGTTCGACAGGGACCACCTACGAGCAGTACTTC,CASSLGSTGTTYEQYF
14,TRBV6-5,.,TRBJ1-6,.,TGTGCCAGCCGGGTAAGGCAGGGCGGTTCACCCCTCCACTTT,CASRVRQGGSPLHF
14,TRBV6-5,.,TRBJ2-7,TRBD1,TGTGCCAGCAGTTCCCGGGACAGGGGGTTCGCGCAGTACTTC,CASSSRDRGFAQYF
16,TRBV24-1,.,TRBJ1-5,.,TGTGCCACCAGTGCAGAAGCTGGGGGGGATAATCAGCCCCAGCATTTT,CATSAEAGGDNQPQHF
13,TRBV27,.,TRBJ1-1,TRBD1,TGTGCCAGCACAGGGGGAGAGAACACTGAAGCTTTCTTT,CASTGGENTEAFF
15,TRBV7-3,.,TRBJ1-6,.,TGTGCCAGCAGCTTAACTGACATAGGTGCTTCACCCCTCCACTTT,CASSLTDIGASPLHF
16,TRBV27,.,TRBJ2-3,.,TGTGCCAGCAGTTTTAGTAGGCGGAGGGACACAGATACGCAGTATTTT,CASSFSRRRDTDTQYF
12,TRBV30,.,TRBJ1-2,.,TGTGCCTGGAGTGTACAAGGACCTGGCTACACCTTC,CAWSVQGPGYTF
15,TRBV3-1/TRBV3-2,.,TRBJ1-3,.,TGTGCCAGCAGCCGCCTACAGAGCTCTGGAAACACCATATATTTT,CASSRLQSSGNTIYF
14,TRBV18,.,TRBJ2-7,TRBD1,TGTGCCAGCTCACAGGACAGGCCGCCTTACGAGCAGTACTTC,CASSQDRPPYEQYF
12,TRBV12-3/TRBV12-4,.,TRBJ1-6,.,TGTGCCAGCAGTATACAGGGCTTACCCCTCCACTTT,CASSIQGLPLHF
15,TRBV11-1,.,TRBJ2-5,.,TGTGCCAGCAGCTTAGGATGGGGGCCCGGGGAGACCCAGTACTTC,CASSLGWGPGETQYF
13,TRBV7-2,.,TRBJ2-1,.,TGTGCCAGCAGCGATGGCTCCTACAATGAGCAGTTCTTC,CASSDGSYNEQFF
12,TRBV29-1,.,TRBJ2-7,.,TGCAGCGTTGGGGGGCAGGGCAACGAGCAGTACTTC,CSVGGQGNEQYF
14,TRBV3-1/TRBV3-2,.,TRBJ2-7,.,TGTGCCAGCAGCCAAGGGGTTCAGGGTTACGAGCAGTACTTC,CASSQGVQGYEQYF
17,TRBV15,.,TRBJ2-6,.,TGTGCCACCAGCAGCCTAACCGCGGGCTCTGGGGCCAACGTCCTGACTTTC,CATSSLTAGSGANVLTF
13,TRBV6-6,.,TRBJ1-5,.,TGTGCCAGCGCGCGGAATAGCAATCAGCCCCAGCATTTT,CASARNSNQPQHF
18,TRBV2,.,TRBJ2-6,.,TGTGCCAGCAAGCAGCTCGGGACACCGCCCTCTGGGGCCAACGTCCTGACTTTC,CASKQLGTPPSGANVLTF
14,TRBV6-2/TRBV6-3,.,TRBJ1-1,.,TGTGCCAGCAGTTACTTGGGGCTTGGCACTGAAGCTTTCTTT,CASSYLGLGTEAFF
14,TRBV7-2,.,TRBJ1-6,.,TGTGCCAGCAGCTTAGCACAGAAGAATTCACCCCTCCACTTT,CASSLAQKNSPLHF
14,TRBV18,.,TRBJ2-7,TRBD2,TGTGCCAGCTCACCCGATCTAGCGGGGTACGAGCAGTACTTC,CASSPDLAGYEQYF
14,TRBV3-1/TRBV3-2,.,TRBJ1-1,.,TGTGCCAGCAGCCAAGTAAAACGGAACACTGAAGCTTTCTTT,CASSQVKRNTEAFF
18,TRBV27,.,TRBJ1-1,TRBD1,TGTGCCAGCAGTTTCCGCGGACCGGGACAGGGGATGAACACTGAAGCTTTCTTT,CASSFRGPGQGMNTEAFF
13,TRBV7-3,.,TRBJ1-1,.,TGTGCCAGCAGCTTAAAGGGGACCACTGAAGCTTTCTTT,CASSLKGTTEAFF
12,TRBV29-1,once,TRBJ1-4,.,TGCAGCGTCCATGGGAGCAATGAAAAACTGTTTTTT,CSVHGSNEKLFF
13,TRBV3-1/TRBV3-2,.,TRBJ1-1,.,TGTGCCAGCAGCCAAGAAGGGCCCACTGAAGCTTTCTTT,CASSQEGPTEAFF
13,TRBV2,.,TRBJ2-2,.,TGTGCCAGCGGGCAGGGTTACACCGGGGAGCTGTTTTTT,CASGQGYTGELFF
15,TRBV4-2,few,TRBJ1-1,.,TGTGCCAGCAGCCAGGGGGGACGAAGTAACACTGAAGCTTTCTTT,CASSQGGRSNTEAFF
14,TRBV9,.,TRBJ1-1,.,TGTGCCAGCAGCCCTTTCGGGGACAACACTGAAGCTTTCTTT,CASSPFGDNTEAFF
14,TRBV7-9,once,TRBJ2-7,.,TGTGCCAGCAGCCCGTCGGGCAGCCCCTACGAGCAGTACTTC,CASSPSGSPYEQYF
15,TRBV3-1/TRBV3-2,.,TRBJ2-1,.,TGTGCCAGCAGCCAAGGTCTGACCTCCTACAATGAGCAGTTCTTC,CASSQGLTSYNEQFF
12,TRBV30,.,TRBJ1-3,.,TGTGCCTGGAGTGTACCTGCGATGACCATATATTTT,CAWSVPAMTIYF
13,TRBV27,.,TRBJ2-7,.,TGTGCCAGCAGTTTGGGGGCGACCTACGAGCAGTACTTC,CASSLGATYEQYF
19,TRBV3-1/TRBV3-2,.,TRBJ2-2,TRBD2,TGTGCCAGCAGCCGAGACCTGGGACTAGCGGGGGTTTCCACCGGGGAGCTGTTTTTT,CASSRDLGLAGVSTGELFF
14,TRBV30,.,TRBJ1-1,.,TGTGCCTGGCGTAGCCGGGTTTTTCACACTGAAGCTTTCTTT,CAWRSRVFHTEAFF
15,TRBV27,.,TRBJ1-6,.,TGTGCCAGCAGTACAGGGAAAACGGTCGGTTCACCCCTCCACTTT,CASSTGKTVGSPLHF
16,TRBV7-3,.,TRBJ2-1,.,TGTGCCAGCAGCTTATCCACTAGCCCCTCCCACAATGAGCAGTTCTTC,CASSLSTSPSHNEQFF
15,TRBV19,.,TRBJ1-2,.,TGTGCCAGTAGTGGACGGGACAATGCTAACTATGGCTACACCTTC,CASSGRDNANYGYTF
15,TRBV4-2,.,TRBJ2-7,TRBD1,TGTGCCAGCAGCCAAGTAGGACAGGGGAGGGACGAGCAGTACTTC,CASSQVGQGRDEQYF
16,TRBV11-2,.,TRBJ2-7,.,TGTGCCAGCAGCCCGGGACGGCTAAACGTGGAATACGAGCAGTACTTC,CASSPGRLNVEYEQYF
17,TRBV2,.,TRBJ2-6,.,TGTGCCAGCACCCCCGCAGGTACTCTCTCTGGGGCCAACGTCCTGACTTTC,CASTPAGTLSGANVLTF